The rows below give T cell receptor beta chains drawn from one sample of a study of cytomegalovirus exposure and HLA in healthy donors. The repertoire was sequenced with immunoSEQ multiplex PCR; TCRdb's copy has only in-frame clones and lacks some. Of about 93,000 clones listed, roughly 78% are singletons. Sequencing used PBMCs. The receptors derive from a man between 25 and 39 years old in good health and CMV-seronegative. Each CDR3 is given with its conserved first and last residue. A D gene is named only where the DNA matches it firmly. Clone size is not always given. Where it is, it says once, few, many or a class for expanded clones.

abundance: once
j_gene: TRBJ1-2
d_gene: TRBD1
v_gene: TRBV30
CDR3nt: TGTGCCTGGAGTACCCGGACCGGGACAGGGTTTAATGGCTACACCTTC
CDR3aa: CAWSTRTGTGFNGYTF

abundance: -
j_gene: TRBJ1-2
d_gene: TRBD1
v_gene: TRBV27
CDR3nt: TGTGCCAGCAGATTTACAGGGGGTTCGGCTGGCTACACCTTC
CDR3aa: CASRFTGGSAGYTF

abundance: few
j_gene: TRBJ1-5
d_gene: -
v_gene: TRBV5-5
CDR3nt: TGTGCCAGCAGCCAGGATAGCAATCAGCCCCAGCATTTT
CDR3aa: CASSQDSNQPQHF

abundance: -
j_gene: TRBJ2-7
d_gene: TRBD2
v_gene: TRBV5-3
CDR3nt: TGTGCCAGAAGCTTGGTAGGTAGCGGGGGGAGCTACGAGCAGTACTTC
CDR3aa: CARSLVGSGGSYEQYF

abundance: -
j_gene: TRBJ2-1
d_gene: TRBD1
v_gene: TRBV30
CDR3nt: TGTGCCTGGAGAGACAGGGACAGGGCTTACAATGAGCAGTTCTTC
CDR3aa: CAWRDRDRAYNEQFF

abundance: -
j_gene: TRBJ1-4
d_gene: TRBD1
v_gene: TRBV9
CDR3nt: TGTGCCAGCAGCGGAGGGGACAGGCGGACTAATGAAAAACTGTTTTTT
CDR3aa: CASSGGDRRTNEKLFF

abundance: few
j_gene: TRBJ1-6
d_gene: -
v_gene: TRBV7-8
CDR3nt: TGTGCCAGCAGCTTATCTGGTGGTACGGTATCACCCCTCCACTTT
CDR3aa: CASSLSGGTVSPLHF

abundance: -
j_gene: TRBJ2-1
d_gene: -
v_gene: TRBV18
CDR3nt: TGTGCCAGCTCACCACCGTCGCGGGTCCACAATGAGCAGTTCTTC
CDR3aa: CASSPPSRVHNEQFF

abundance: -
j_gene: TRBJ1-5
d_gene: TRBD1
v_gene: TRBV19
CDR3nt: TGTGCCAGTAGTATAATTGGGACAGGGGGCCATCAGCCCCAGCATTTT
CDR3aa: CASSIIGTGGHQPQHF

abundance: few
j_gene: TRBJ1-5
d_gene: -
v_gene: TRBV27
CDR3nt: TGTGCCAGCAGTTTCCTGACAGATAGCAATCAGCCCCAGCATTTT
CDR3aa: CASSFLTDSNQPQHF

abundance: few
j_gene: TRBJ1-1
d_gene: -
v_gene: TRBV6-5
CDR3nt: TGTGCCAGCAGTTACCGGGGATTGTACACTGAAGCTTTCTTT
CDR3aa: CASSYRGLYTEAFF

abundance: -
j_gene: TRBJ1-1
d_gene: TRBD1
v_gene: TRBV2
CDR3nt: TGTGCCAGCACGGGACAGGGGAACACTGAAGCTTTCTTT
CDR3aa: CASTGQGNTEAFF

abundance: -
j_gene: TRBJ1-4
d_gene: -
v_gene: TRBV6-5
CDR3nt: TGTGCCAGCAGTTACTCAGGGAGCACTAATGAAAAACTGTTTTTT
CDR3aa: CASSYSGSTNEKLFF

abundance: -
j_gene: TRBJ2-5
d_gene: -
v_gene: TRBV18
CDR3nt: TGTGCCAGCTCACCAGCGGAGACCCAGTACTTC
CDR3aa: CASSPAETQYF

abundance: -
j_gene: TRBJ1-1
d_gene: -
v_gene: TRBV27
CDR3nt: TGTGCCAGCAGTTTATCGATGGGGGGGGGCACTGAAGCTTTCTTT
CDR3aa: CASSLSMGGGTEAFF

abundance: -
j_gene: TRBJ2-7
d_gene: -
v_gene: TRBV6-1
CDR3nt: TGTGCCAGCAGTGAAATTGGGGGCGAGCAGTACTTC
CDR3aa: CASSEIGGEQYF